Listed below are T cell receptor beta chains from one sample, sequenced in a study of cytomegalovirus exposure and HLA in healthy donors. Sequenced by immunoSEQ multiplex PCR; TCRdb stores in-frame clones only, minus some. The sample lists some 200,000 clones, about two thirds seen once, with about 2.5% in the top ten. Sequenced: PBMCs. Source of these receptors: a man aged 35 to 55 in good health and CMV-seropositive. The CDR3 runs from the conserved cysteine through the conserved F or W. Each record gives: D gene, V gene, J gene, clone size, CDR3 protein, CDR3 DNA. The D gene is left open where the match is weak. Only some rows state a clone size, as once, few, many or a class for expanded clones.

TRBD2	TRBV27	TRBJ2-7	NA	CASATRDYRYEQYF	TGTGCCAGCGCTACCCGGGACTACCGCTACGAGCAGTACTTC
TRBD1	TRBV2	TRBJ1-6	NA	CASRGTGDNSPLHF	TGTGCCAGCAGAGGGACAGGGGACAATTCACCCCTCCACTTT
TRBD2	TRBV5-1	TRBJ2-5	NA	CASSSLGSGGRETQYF	TGCGCCAGCAGCTCCCTGGGTAGCGGGGGGCGGGAGACCCAGTACTTC
NA	TRBV9	TRBJ2-3	NA	CASSVEEGGTDTQYF	TGTGCCAGCAGCGTAGAAGAGGGGGGGACAGATACGCAGTATTTT
TRBD1	TRBV6-5	TRBJ2-7	few	CASSPTGNYEQYF	TGTGCCAGCAGCCCGACAGGGAACTACGAGCAGTACTTC
TRBD1	TRBV6-6	TRBJ2-2	NA	CASTYRGNTGELFF	TGTGCCAGCACCTACAGGGGGAACACCGGGGAGCTGTTTTTT
TRBD1	TRBV2	TRBJ1-6	once	CASSRTGGFFVSYNSPLHF	TGTGCCAGCAGTAGGACAGGGGGCTTTTTCGTTTCCTATAATTCACCCCTCCACTTT
TRBD1	TRBV2	TRBJ2-7	few	CASLTGPLPYEQYF	TGTGCCAGCTTGACAGGGCCTCTTCCCTACGAGCAGTACTTC
NA	TRBV7-9	TRBJ1-5	NA	CASSRSGGASNQPQHF	TGTGCCAGCAGTCGGAGTGGGGGCGCAAGCAATCAGCCCCAGCATTTT
TRBD2	TRBV11-2	TRBJ2-1	NA	CASSRQRGPNNEQFF	TGTGCCAGCAGCCGCCAGCGGGGGCCGAACAATGAGCAGTTCTTC
NA	TRBV27	TRBJ2-2	few	CASGGTGELFF	TGTGCCAGCGGGGGGACCGGGGAGCTGTTTTTT
NA	TRBV6-5	TRBJ2-3	few	CASSASRGRTDTQYF	TGTGCCAGCAGTGCATCCAGGGGTCGCACAGATACGCAGTATTTT
NA	TRBV15	TRBJ1-1	NA	CATSRIKNTEAFF	TGTGCCACCAGCAGAATCAAGAACACTGAAGCTTTCTTT
NA	TRBV7-8	TRBJ1-1	few	CASSFREGTEAFF	TGTGCCAGCAGCTTCAGGGAGGGCACTGAAGCTTTCTTT
TRBD2	TRBV19	TRBJ2-7	NA	CASRRIAGSYEQYF	TGTGCCAGTAGACGAATAGCGGGGAGCTACGAGCAGTACTTC
TRBD1	TRBV5-1	TRBJ1-1	few	CASSLTGGNTEAFF	TGCGCCAGCAGCTTGACAGGGGGGAACACTGAAGCTTTCTTT
TRBD1	TRBV28	TRBJ2-2	NA	CASSLTGEAGELFF	TGTGCCAGCAGCTTGACAGGGGAAGCCGGGGAGCTGTTTTTT
NA	TRBV6-4	TRBJ2-2	NA	CASVWAPNTGELFF	TGTGCCAGCGTATGGGCACCGAACACCGGGGAGCTGTTTTTT
NA	TRBV28	TRBJ2-5	NA	CASSFSIGGGIETQYF	TGTGCCAGCAGTTTTTCGATAGGGGGGGGGATAGAGACCCAGTACTTC
NA	TRBV29-1	TRBJ2-3	NA	CSGCAGEADTQYF	TGCAGCGGGTGTGCAGGGGAAGCGGATACGCAGTATTTT
NA	TRBV9	TRBJ2-4	NA	CASSVAPRNIQYF	TGTGCCAGCAGCGTAGCGCCCAGAAACATTCAGTACTTC
NA	TRBV5-4	TRBJ1-2	NA	CASSLEVGGLSNYGYTF	TGTGCCAGCAGCTTGGAAGTGGGGGGGCTCTCTAACTATGGCTACACCTTC
TRBD1	TRBV7-3	TRBJ1-2	NA	CASSPDSGQGYGYTF	TGTGCCAGCAGCCCCGATTCGGGACAGGGCTATGGCTACACCTTC
NA	TRBV14	TRBJ2-3	NA	CASSLGVGEHHTQYF	TGTGCCAGCAGCCTCGGGGTGGGAGAGCACCATACGCAGTATTTT
TRBD2	TRBV7-9	TRBJ2-1	NA	CASSRSSGGAYEQFF	TGTGCCAGCAGCCGCTCTAGCGGGGGGGCGTATGAGCAGTTCTTC
NA	TRBV5-8	TRBJ1-2	NA	CASSLARARTYGYTF	TGTGCCAGCAGCTTGGCCAGGGCCCGAACCTATGGCTACACCTTC
NA	TRBV4-2	TRBJ1-5	NA	CASSQDQYGDQPQHF	TGTGCCAGCAGCCAAGATCAATACGGGGATCAGCCCCAGCATTTT
TRBD1	TRBV30	TRBJ1-2	NA	CAWSSPLRQGDYMGYTF	TGTGCCTGGAGTTCACCCCTCCGACAGGGGGACTATATGGGCTACACCTTC
NA	TRBV6-6	TRBJ1-1	NA	CASSYGGSLINTEAFF	TGTGCCAGCAGTTACGGAGGGTCGCTGATAAACACTGAAGCTTTCTTT
NA	TRBV5-5	TRBJ2-7	few	CASRLGGDGPYEQYF	TGTGCCAGCAGGCTCGGAGGGGACGGACCCTACGAGCAGTACTTC
NA	TRBV21-1	TRBJ1-2	NA	CASSKDLGGLGGYTF	TGTGCCAGCAGCAAAGATCTCGGGGGTCTTGGAGGCTACACCTTC
NA	TRBV4-2	TRBJ2-7	few	CASSQALAGFGEQYF	TGTGCCAGCAGCCAAGCCCTGGCCGGGTTCGGAGAGCAGTACTTC
TRBD2	TRBV5-1	TRBJ2-3	NA	CASSSLAGSTDTQYF	TGCGCCAGCAGCTCCCTAGCGGGGTCCACAGATACGCAGTATTTT
TRBD1	TRBV5-4	TRBJ2-6	NA	CASSYRDRSSGANVLTF	TGTGCCAGCAGCTACCGGGACAGGAGCTCTGGGGCCAACGTCCTGACTTTC
TRBD1	TRBV5-1	TRBJ2-4	few	CASRLGQGAKNIQYF	TGCGCCAGCAGATTAGGACAGGGGGCCAAAAACATTCAGTACTTC
TRBD1	TRBV27	TRBJ2-7	NA	CASSLTGTGGVEQYF	TGTGCCAGCAGTTTAACCGGGACAGGGGGTGTAGAGCAGTACTTC
TRBD1	TRBV7-9	TRBJ2-5	NA	CASSRGQGETQYF	TGTGCCAGCAGCCGCGGACAGGGAGAGACCCAGTACTTC
TRBD2	TRBV5-1	TRBJ2-3	NA	CASSLGAGGADTQYF	TGCGCCAGCAGCTTGGGTGCGGGGGGTGCGGATACGCAGTATTTT
NA	TRBV7-8	TRBJ2-6	once	CASSFTGANVLTF	TGTGCCAGCAGCTTTACTGGGGCCAACGTCCTGACTTTC
TRBD1	TRBV29-1	TRBJ1-2	NA	CSVNRGGGYTF	TGCAGCGTTAACAGGGGTGGTGGCTACACCTTC
TRBD1	TRBV5-1	TRBJ1-2	few	CASSIRTGLNYGYTF	TGCGCCAGCAGCATACGGACAGGGCTTAACTATGGCTACACCTTC
NA	TRBV7-9	TRBJ2-7	few	CASSLDRTAEASYEQYF	TGTGCCAGCAGCTTAGACCGGACAGCCGAAGCCTCCTACGAGCAGTACTTC
TRBD1	TRBV4-1	TRBJ1-5	NA	CASSQVTGARDSRNQPQHF	TGCGCCAGCAGCCAAGTCACCGGGGCGCGGGACAGCAGAAATCAGCCCCAGCATTTT
TRBD1	TRBV19	TRBJ2-7	NA	CASSNTGGFYEQYF	TGTGCCAGTAGTAACACAGGGGGCTTCTACGAGCAGTACTTC
TRBD2	TRBV5-1	TRBJ2-7	NA	CASSRAGESYEQYF	TGCGCCAGCAGCCGAGCGGGAGAATCTTACGAGCAGTACTTC
TRBD2	TRBV2	TRBJ2-1	NA	CASSRTSGGHYSYNEQFF	TGTGCCAGCAGCAGGACTAGCGGGGGGCATTACTCCTACAATGAGCAGTTCTTC
NA	TRBV2	TRBJ1-5	NA	CASSKTEDNQPQHF	TGTGCCAGCAGCAAGACGGAGGACAATCAGCCCCAGCATTTT
NA	TRBV6-1	TRBJ1-5	NA	CASVGAMVQHF	TGTGCCAGCGTGGGGGCGATGGTTCAGCATTTT
NA	TRBV7-2	TRBJ1-2	NA	CASSFTGQGYGYTF	TGTGCCAGCAGCTTTACAGGGCAAGGCTATGGCTACACCTTC
NA	TRBV6-5	TRBJ1-2	NA	CASSRTPNYGYTF	TGCGCCAGCAGTCGGACACCTAACTATGGCTACACCTTC
TRBD2	TRBV5-4	TRBJ2-3	NA	CASSLERTSGTDTQYF	TGTGCCAGCAGCTTGGAAAGGACTAGCGGCACAGATACGCAGTATTTT
TRBD1	TRBV9	TRBJ1-6	NA	CASSLTGTGINSPLHF	TGTGCCAGCAGCTTGACCGGGACAGGGATTAATTCACCCCTCCACTTT
TRBD1	TRBV7-6	TRBJ2-1	NA	CASSLADRDVRGNEQFF	TGTGCCAGCAGCTTAGCGGACAGGGACGTACGCGGCAATGAGCAGTTCTTC
TRBD1	TRBV5-1	TRBJ1-1	few	CASSRQGNTEAFF	TGCGCCAGCAGCCGACAGGGGAACACTGAAGCTTTCTTT
TRBD1	TRBV19	TRBJ2-6	NA	CASRPTGLVPGANVLTF	TGTGCCAGTAGGCCGACAGGGCTTGTACCTGGGGCCAACGTCCTGACTTTC